This T cell receptor (beta chain) is drawn from a study of T cell changes during pregnancy in multiple sclerosis. Sequencing used immunoSEQ multiplex PCR; TCRdb keeps in-frame clones, though not all of them. The sample consists of tens of thousands of clones, 89% of them appearing once. V shed 4 bases, J shed 3 bases, and the junction held 6 bases outside the gene matches. This CDR3 is built from 15 residues. Germline-derived CDR1 and CDR2 are SGHNT and YYREEE (reference sequence). The sequence was obtained from a female donor with multiple sclerosis, enrolled in a pregnancy study. The chain combines TRBV5-4 with TRBJ2-2, with TRBD1 matching 7 bases. The specimen comprised CD4+ T cells from peripheral blood mononuclear cells, sampled in the first trimester of pregnancy. DNA for the CDR3: TGTGCCAGCAGCCAGGGACAGACCTACACCGGGGAGCTGTTTTTT. This encodes CASSQGQTYTGELFF.